The sequence of this T cell receptor beta chain was determined in a study of blood T cells in healthy people across ages. Study outcomes and limitations: Naive CD4+ cells and diversity were both higher in long-lived donors than in aged donors. Investigators viewed diversity estimates from one million T cells as underestimates, the study reported.

V lost 0 bases, J lost 2 bases, and 6 bases stayed unmatched. CDR1 is DFQATT, CDR2 SNEGSKA, per germline (reference sequence). The CDR3 is 15 amino acids. This clonotype was counted many times. Its antigen remains unidentified. Together with a sample-barcoded 5' primer, a J-beta primer mix was included in a second PCR lasting roughly 7 to 11 cycles. Through a template-switch adaptor with 12 random nucleotides, each cDNA molecule received a tag. Every sample gave at least 2.5 million paired-end reads containing CDR3. Using its own MiXCR run on the 5' RACE reads, TCRdb lists one record per CDR3 protein. The sample includes about 620,000 distinct CDR3 sequences, over 40% of them seen just once.

The chain combines TRBV20-1 with TRBJ2-5, with 7 bases lining up with TRBD1. Material: blood. The sequence was obtained from an elderly woman in good health. DNA for the CDR3: TGCAGTGCTAGAGATCGGACAGGCGAACAAGAGACCCAGTACTTC. Its protein is CSARDRTGEQETQYF.